The 18 T cell receptor beta chains reported below all come from one sample, sequenced in a study of blood T cell repertoires in COVID-19. Measured with immunoSEQ multiplex PCR; TCRdb has only the in-frame clones, and not every one. The sample carries approximately 180,000 clones, more than 75% recorded once. Sequencing was performed on peripheral blood. The receptors stem from a woman in her 70s with acute or convalescent COVID-19.

This chain uses TRBV9 with TRBJ1-5; D possibly corresponds to TRBD1 (5 bases). Germline V CDR1 and CDR2: SGDLS, YYNGEE. Trimming took 4 bases from V and 5 from J, leaving 16 bases between them. This CDR3 has 15 amino acids. The DNA for the CDR3 is TGTGCCAGCAGCCCCGATACAGGACCCTATCAGCCCCAGCATTTT. The encoded protein is CASSPDTGPYQPQHF.

This chain uses TRBV7-2 with TRBJ1-6; perhaps TRBD1 as D (6 bases). Trimming shortened V by 1 base and J by 9 bases, and 10 bases separated the two germline ends. This CDR3 has 14 residues. CDR1 is SGHTA, CDR2 FQGNSA, per germline. The CDR3 nucleotides are TGTGCCAGCAGCTTAGAAAGGGGGAGTTCACCCCTCCACTTT. Translated, it gives CASSLERGSSPLHF.

This clone is a singleton in its sample. In the same sample, other DNA sequences code for this CDR3. This chain connects TRBV5-4 to TRBJ2-2, with 9 bases lining up with TRBD1. CDR1 is SGHNT, CDR2 YYREEE, per germline (reference sequence). CDR3 length: 15 amino acids. Germline trimming cut 0 bases from V and 3 bases from J; bases unmatched to any gene: 0. The CDR3 DNA is TGTGCCAGCAGCTTGGGGACAGGGGACACCGGGGAGCTGTTTTTT. It translates to CASSLGTGDTGELFF.

The chain recombines TRBV28 with TRBJ2-1, with a tentative D call TRBD1 (6 bases). Germline V gives CDR1 MDHEN, CDR2 SYDVKM. V lost 7 bases to trimming and J lost 4 bases, with 26 bases between them. The CDR3 spans 18 residues. In DNA form, the CDR3 reads TGTGCCAGCACGCTAACAGGGTTGGGGACGATGGGATACAATGAGCAGTTCTTC. Protein: CASTLTGLGTMGYNEQFF.

CDR3 sequence: CASRTGTGSDGEQFF. In DNA form, the CDR3 reads TGTGCCAGCAGGACCGGGACAGGGTCTGATGGGGAGCAGTTCTTC. The chain links TRBV9 to TRBJ2-1; 9 bases fit TRBD1. This CDR3 has 15 residues. The junction had 13 bases not matched to a gene; V was cut back by 5 bases and J by 10 bases. In germline, CDR1 is SGDLS, CDR2 YYNGEE.

This chain uses TRBV9 with TRBJ2-5, with a weak D call TRBD2 (7 bases). This CDR3 comprises 15 residues. Deletions cut 0 bases from V and 4 bases from J, with 13 bases between. Germline V gene sequence: CDR1 SGDLS, CDR2 YYNGEE. CDR3 in amino acids: CASSVGVGGAETQYF. The CDR3 coding sequence is TGTGCCAGCAGCGTAGGGGTAGGGGGGGCAGAGACCCAGTACTTC.

The V call is TRBV11-2, the J call TRBJ2-7; D gene uncertain. This CDR3 is 14 amino acids long. Looked up from germline, CDR1 is SGHAT and CDR2 is FQNNGV. The V end lost 0 bases, the J end lost 2 bases, and 8 bases lay between the germline ends. Here the CDR3 DNA reads TGTGCCAGCAGCTTAGAGGTCACAGCCTACGAGCAGTACTTC. The encoded protein is CASSLEVTAYEQYF.

This chain connects TRBV3-1 (or the pseudogene TRBV3-2) to TRBJ2-3, with TRBD1 matching over 8 bases. The V and J ends lost 5 bases and 7 bases, in that order; junction bases with no gene match: 11. Germline V gene lookup returns CDR1 LGHDT and CDR2 YNNKEL (reference sequence). The CDR3 runs to 15 residues. CDR3 bases: TGTGCCAGCAGCAGAGGGACAGGCCCGGCTTATACGCAGTATTTT. Amino acids: CASSRGTGPAYTQYF.

V usage is TRBV28 and J usage is TRBJ1-2; no clear D. V was pared by 4 bases and J by 4 bases, with 19 bases between. This CDR3 contains 16 residues. CDR1 is MDHEN and CDR2 is SYDVKM in the germline V gene. CDR3 coding DNA: TGTGCCAGCAGTTCCCTTCCTCCAGACGGGTTCTATGGCTACACCTTC. This gives the protein CASSSLPPDGFYGYTF.

Turning to this clone: Additional DNA sequences in this sample encode the identical CDR3. The J gene is TRBJ2-5, the V gene TRBV7-9; weak D call: TRBD1 (5 bases). This CDR3 region has 14 residues. Germline V gene lookup returns CDR1 SEHNR and CDR2 FQNEAQ (reference sequence). Trimming took 2 bases from V and 2 from J, leaving 9 bases between them. DNA for the CDR3: TGTGCCAGCAGCTTAAATCAGGGTCAAGAGACCCAGTACTTC. Translated, it gives CASSLNQGQETQYF.

The rearrangement joins TRBV28 to TRBJ1-4, with 11 bases lining up with TRBD1. Unmatched junction bases numbered 11, after V lost 6 bases and J lost 8 bases. This CDR3 region has 16 residues. CDR1 is MDHEN and CDR2 is SYDVKM in the germline V gene. CDR3 loop: CASSLRGTGGFEKLFF. Here the CDR3 DNA reads TGTGCCAGCAGCCTCAGGGGGACAGGGGGGTTCGAAAAACTGTTTTTT.

This clone occurred a few times. The chain carries TRBV25-1 and TRBJ1-6, with D maybe TRBD1 (6 bases). The CDR3 spans 14 residues. V was trimmed by 7 bases and J by 5 bases, leaving 12 bases between them. The germline gives CDR1 MGHDK, CDR2 SYGVNS. Here the CDR3 DNA reads TGTGCCAGCACCTCCAGGGGAAATAATTCACCCCTCCACTTT. Amino acid sequence: CASTSRGNNSPLHF.

This chain joins TRBV19 and TRBJ2-1, with D maybe TRBD2 (5 bases). The CDR3 contains 16 residues. CDR1 and CDR2 (germline): LNHDA, SQIVND (reference sequence). V dropped 3 bases and J dropped 4 bases, with 16 bases sitting between them. This chain's CDR3 is CASSITASSVYNEQFF. The CDR3 DNA is TGTGCCAGTAGTATCACGGCTAGCAGCGTATACAATGAGCAGTTCTTC.

This clone has only one observation. This chain joins TRBV7-9 and TRBJ2-3, with D perhaps matching TRBD2 (5 bases). The germline V gene has CDR1 SEHNR and CDR2 FQNEAQ (reference sequence). The CDR3 runs to 12 residues. Trimming left V 5 bases short and J 7 bases short, with 10 bases between. CDR3 loop: CASSTAGHTQYF. The CDR3 DNA follows: TGTGCCAGCAGCACTGCGGGCCATACGCAGTATTTT.

In its sample, this clone was seen a few times. Written as DNA, the CDR3 is TGTGCCAGCAGCTTAGCGTGGACAATTGCAAGCTCCTACGAGCAGTACTTC. Its protein is CASSLAWTIASSYEQYF. The rearrangement joins TRBV7-2 to TRBJ2-7; D might be TRBD1 (5 bases). Trimming shortened V by 0 bases and J by 0 bases, and 15 bases separated the two germline ends. The CDR3 runs 17 residues. Germline V CDR1 and CDR2: SGHTA, FQGNSA.

The chain employs TRBV2 and TRBJ1-6, with D maybe TRBD1 (5 bases). The V gene's germline CDR1 is SNHLY and CDR2 FYNNEI. The CDR3 runs 13 residues. V dropped 8 bases and J dropped 8 bases, with 13 bases sitting between them. The CDR3 sequence is CASWTPQYSPLHF. The CDR3, as DNA: TGTGCCAGCTGGACACCTCAATATTCACCCCTCCACTTT.

The V call is TRBV5-1, the J call TRBJ2-2, with D perhaps TRBD1 (5 bases). There are 14 residues in the CDR3. CDR1 is SGHRS, CDR2 YFSETQ, per germline. The V gene lost 2 bases and the J gene lost 4 bases, with 9 bases spanning the gap. Here the CDR3 DNA reads TGCGCCAGCAGCTTTCCAGGGCGCACCGGGGAGCTGTTTTTT. It specifies CASSFPGRTGELFF.

V is TRBV6-5 and J is TRBJ1-2; TRBD1 is a possible D gene (5 bases). The CDR3 runs to 15 residues. The ends were cut back, 8 bases at V and 0 bases at J, with 16 bases in the middle. The germline CDR1 and CDR2 sequences are MNHEY and SVGAGI. CDR3 coding DNA: TGTGCCAGCCTACGGGGCGGGACCGCTAACTATGGCTACACCTTC. Residues: CASLRGGTANYGYTF.